The 9 T cell receptor beta chains reported below all come from one sample, sequenced in a study of blood T cell repertoires in COVID-19. The repertoire was sequenced with immunoSEQ multiplex PCR; TCRdb's copy has only in-frame clones and lacks some. The top ten hold approximately 10% of the sample, which has over 250,000 clones, approximately 85% seen once. Sequenced: peripheral blood. The receptor source for this set is a woman in her sixties or seventies with acute or convalescent COVID-19.

This clone was counted only a few times. The gene calls are TRBV7-3 and TRBJ2-1; D ambiguous. This CDR3 is built from 13 residues. The V gene lost 3 bases and the J gene lost 2 bases, with 5 bases spanning the gap. Germline loops: CDR1 SGHTA, CDR2 FQGTGA. The CDR3 DNA follows: TGTGCCAGCAGCTTTACGGCCTACAATGAGCAGTTCTTC. This translates into CASSFTAYNEQFF.

This chain joins TRBV7-8 and TRBJ2-6, with D uncertain. The CDR3 runs to 18 residues. Germline lookup yields CDR1 SGHVS and CDR2 FQNEAQ. V was clipped by 8 bases and J by 0 bases, with 20 bases between them. Here the CDR3 DNA reads TGTGCCAGCTTTTCGTCGGCAGGCTTTTACTCTGGGGCCAACGTCCTGACTTTC. This codes for CASFSSAGFYSGANVLTF.

This clone showed up just a few times. The chain has TRBV3-1 (or the pseudogene TRBV3-2) and TRBJ2-2, with D perhaps matching TRBD1 (8 bases). Germline V gene lookup returns CDR1 LGHDT and CDR2 YNNKEL (reference sequence). The V and J ends lost 6 bases and 5 bases respectively, with 16 bases between them. There are 15 residues in the CDR3. The CDR3 DNA reads as TGTGCCAGCAGGCCCAACAGGGGGGGAACCGGGGAGCTGTTTTTT. Protein product: CASRPNRGGTGELFF.

The V call is TRBV3-1 (or the pseudogene TRBV3-2), the J call TRBJ2-5, with 14 positions matching TRBD2. The trim removed 6 bases at V and 4 bases at J, leaving 7 bases unmatched. CDR1 is LGHDT and CDR2 is YNNKEL in the germline V gene (reference sequence). The CDR3 length is 16 residues. Here the CDR3 reads CASSGTSGGSGETQYF. The CDR3 DNA sequence: TGTGCCAGCAGTGGGACTAGCGGGGGATCGGGAGAGACCCAGTACTTC.

The gene calls are TRBV2 and TRBJ2-3; TRBD2 matches 9 bases. Germline V CDR1 and CDR2: SNHLY, FYNNEI. V shed 4 bases and J 4 bases; nucleotides not matched to a gene: 3. The CDR3 covers 14 residues. The CDR3 DNA is TGTGCCAGCAGTGTGGGACTAGCAGCAGATACGCAGTATTTT. It codes for CASSVGLAADTQYF.

CDR3 in DNA: TGTGCCAGCAGTGAGACGGGGACAGGGTCCGGCTACACCTTC. Protein sequence: CASSETGTGSGYTF. V and J are TRBV25-1 and TRBJ1-2; 9 bases fit TRBD1. The CDR3 extends over 14 amino acids. V shed 3 bases, J shed 8 bases, and the junction held 7 bases outside the gene matches. CDR1 and CDR2 (germline): MGHDK, SYGVNS.

This sequence joins TRBV6-5 and TRBJ2-2; possibly TRBD2 for D (6 bases). V was cut by 0 bases and J by 5 bases, with 13 bases left in between. Germline loops: CDR1 MNHEY, CDR2 SVGAGI. This CDR3 is 16 amino acids long. The chain's CDR3 is CASSYSVGLTTGELFF. CDR3 DNA: TGTGCCAGCAGTTACTCGGTCGGACTAACAACCGGGGAGCTGTTTTTT.

This chain connects TRBV5-1 to TRBJ1-2; D not certain. Germline V CDR1 and CDR2: SGHRS, YFSETQ. V was pared by 8 bases and J by 2 bases, with 7 bases between. The CDR3 extends over 11 amino acids. This CDR3 reads CASGSNYGYTF. In DNA, the CDR3 is TGCGCCAGTGGTAGCAACTATGGCTACACCTTC.

The chain couples TRBV7-8 to TRBJ1-1; D uncertain. Germline assignment: CDR1 SGHVS and CDR2 FQNEAQ. There are 16 residues in the CDR3. V lost 1 base and J lost 5, with 17 bases in between. As DNA, the CDR3 is TGTGCCAGCAGCTTAGAGGGCGCGGGGTTGGGTACTGAAGCTTTCTTT. Encoded protein: CASSLEGAGLGTEAFF.